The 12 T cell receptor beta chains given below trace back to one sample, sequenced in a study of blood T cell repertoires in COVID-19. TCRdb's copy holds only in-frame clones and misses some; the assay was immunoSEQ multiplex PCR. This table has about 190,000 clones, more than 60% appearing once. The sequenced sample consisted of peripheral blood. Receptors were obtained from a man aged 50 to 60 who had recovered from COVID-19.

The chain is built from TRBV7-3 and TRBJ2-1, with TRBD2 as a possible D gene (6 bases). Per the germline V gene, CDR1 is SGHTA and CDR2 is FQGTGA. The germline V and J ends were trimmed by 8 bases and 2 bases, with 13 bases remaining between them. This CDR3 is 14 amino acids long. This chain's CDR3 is CASAKAGPYNEQFF. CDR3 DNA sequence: TGTGCCAGCGCGAAAGCGGGCCCCTACAATGAGCAGTTCTTC.

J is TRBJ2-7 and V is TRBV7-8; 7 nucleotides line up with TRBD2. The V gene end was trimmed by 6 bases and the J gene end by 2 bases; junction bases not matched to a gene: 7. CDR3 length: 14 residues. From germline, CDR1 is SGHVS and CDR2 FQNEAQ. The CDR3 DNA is TGTGCCAGCAGGTCCAGCGGGGCTACCTACGAGCAGTACTTC. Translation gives CASRSSGATYEQYF.

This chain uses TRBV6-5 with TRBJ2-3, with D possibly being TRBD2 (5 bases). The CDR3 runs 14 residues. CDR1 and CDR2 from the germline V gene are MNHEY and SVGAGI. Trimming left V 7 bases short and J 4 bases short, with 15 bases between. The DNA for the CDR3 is TGTGCCAGCACCACCCCAGCGGTCGCAGATACGCAGTATTTT. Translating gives CASTTPAVADTQYF.

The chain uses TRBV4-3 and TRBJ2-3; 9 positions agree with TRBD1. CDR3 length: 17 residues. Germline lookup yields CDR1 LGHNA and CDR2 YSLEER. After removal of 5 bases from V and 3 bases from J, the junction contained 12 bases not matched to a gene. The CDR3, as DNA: TGCGCCAGCAGCTCGGATACAGGGGGCGGATGGACAGATACGCAGTATTTT. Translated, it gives CASSSDTGGGWTDTQYF.

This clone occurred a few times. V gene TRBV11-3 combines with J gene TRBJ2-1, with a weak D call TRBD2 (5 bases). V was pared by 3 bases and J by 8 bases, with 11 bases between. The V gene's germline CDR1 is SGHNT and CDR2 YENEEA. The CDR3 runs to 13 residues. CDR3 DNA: TGTGCCAGCAGCTTCACTAGTTCGTATGAGCAGTTCTTC. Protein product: CASSFTSSYEQFF.

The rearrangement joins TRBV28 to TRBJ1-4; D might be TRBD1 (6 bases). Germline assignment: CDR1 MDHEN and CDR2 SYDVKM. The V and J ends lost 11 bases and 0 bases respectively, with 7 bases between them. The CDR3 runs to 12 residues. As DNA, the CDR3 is TGTGCCCACAGGGCAACTAATGAAAAACTGTTTTTT. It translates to CAHRATNEKLFF. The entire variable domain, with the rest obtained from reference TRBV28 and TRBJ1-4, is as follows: DVKVTQSSRYLVKRTGEKVFLECVQDMDHENMFWYRQDPGLGLRLIYFSYDVKMKEKGDIPEGYSVSREKKERFSLILESASTNQTSMYLCAHRATNEKLFFGSGTQLSVL.

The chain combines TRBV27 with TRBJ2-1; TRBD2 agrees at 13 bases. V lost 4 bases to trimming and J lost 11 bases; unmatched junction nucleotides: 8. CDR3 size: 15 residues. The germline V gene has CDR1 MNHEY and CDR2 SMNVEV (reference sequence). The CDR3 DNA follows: TGTGCCAGCAGTTACTCAGGACTAGCGGGAGATCAGCAGTTCTTC. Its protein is CASSYSGLAGDQQFF.

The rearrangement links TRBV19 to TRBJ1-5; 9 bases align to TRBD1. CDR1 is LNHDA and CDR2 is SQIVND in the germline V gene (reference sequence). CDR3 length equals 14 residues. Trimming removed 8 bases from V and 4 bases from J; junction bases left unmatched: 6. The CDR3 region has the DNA TGTGCCAGTGAGACGACAGGGGGGAATCAGCCCCAGCATTTT. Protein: CASETTGGNQPQHF.

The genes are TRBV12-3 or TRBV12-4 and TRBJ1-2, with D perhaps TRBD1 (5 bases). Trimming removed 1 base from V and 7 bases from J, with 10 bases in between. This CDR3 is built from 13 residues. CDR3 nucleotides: TGTGCCAGCAGTTTAGATCTAAGGGGTGGCTACACCTTC. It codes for CASSLDLRGGYTF.

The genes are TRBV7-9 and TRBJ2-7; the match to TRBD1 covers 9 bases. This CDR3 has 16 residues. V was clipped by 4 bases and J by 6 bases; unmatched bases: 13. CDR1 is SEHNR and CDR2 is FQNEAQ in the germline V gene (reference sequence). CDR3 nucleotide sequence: TGTGCCAGCAGCTGGGAGATTAACGACAGGGGGTTCGAGCAGTACTTC. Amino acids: CASSWEINDRGFEQYF.

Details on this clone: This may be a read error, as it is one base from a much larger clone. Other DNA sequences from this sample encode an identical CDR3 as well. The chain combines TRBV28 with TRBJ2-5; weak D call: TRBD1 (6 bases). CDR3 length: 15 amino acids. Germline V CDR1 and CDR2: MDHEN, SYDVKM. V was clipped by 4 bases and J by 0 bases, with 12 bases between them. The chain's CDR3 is CASSSPRGYQETQYF. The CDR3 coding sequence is TGTGCCAGCAGTTCCCCTAGGGGGTACCAAGAGACCCAGTACTTC.

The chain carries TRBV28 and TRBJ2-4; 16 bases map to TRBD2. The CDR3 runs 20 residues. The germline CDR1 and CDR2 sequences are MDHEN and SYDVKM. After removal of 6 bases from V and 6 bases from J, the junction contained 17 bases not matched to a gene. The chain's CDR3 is CASSLPGLAGGGVAGNIQYF. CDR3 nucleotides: TGTGCCAGCAGCCTGCCGGGACTAGCGGGAGGGGGGGTTGCTGGAAACATTCAGTACTTC.